These 30 T cell receptor beta chains were sequenced from one sample in a study of human T cells and chemical hapten exposure. TCRdb re-called the RACE reads with MiXCR, one entry per CDR3 protein. The data contain 140,000 or so distinct CDR3 sequences, about 11% of them seen just once; the ten biggest clones take up around 1.4%. Time point indicated: patch test 2, 6 weeks after DPC sensitization. Treatment meaning: therapeutic diphenylcyclopropenone sensitization with weekly scalp DPC. The sample here was whole blood, taken in connection with sensitization to the hapten diphenylcyclopropenone (DPC). These receptor sequences come from a woman aged 45-59 years with alopecia areata. Some clones in this sample may be carry-over from other donors' samples.

The CDR3 spells CASSQDSLWGYEQYF. The CDR3 region has the DNA TGTGCCAGCAGCCAAGATTCCCTTTGGGGTTACGAGCAGTACTTC. The chain recombines TRBV14 with TRBJ2-7; D not certain. Germline V gene data show CDR1 as SGHDN and CDR2 as FVKESK. The CDR3 is 15 amino acids. Trimming removed 0 bases at V and 4 bases at J, with 13 bases between.

Ten or more counts support this clonotype. The V gene is TRBV5-5, the J gene TRBJ2-7; no firm D call. Looked up from germline, CDR1 is SGHKS and CDR2 is YYEKEE (reference sequence). The V gene lost 0 bases and the J gene lost 0 bases, with 4 bases spanning the gap. This CDR3 has 13 amino acids. CDR3 loop: CASSLGSSYEQYF. CDR3 sequence (DNA): TGTGCCAGCAGCTTGGGCAGCTCCTACGAGCAGTACTTC.

The V and J genes are TRBV28 and TRBJ2-1; tentatively, D is TRBD2 (6 bases). The CDR3 consists of 13 residues. Germline V gives CDR1 MDHEN, CDR2 SYDVKM. V shed 9 bases and J shed 3 bases, with 12 bases lying between them. CDR3 residues: CASGSGNYNEQFF. The DNA of the CDR3 is TGTGCCAGTGGTAGCGGAAACTACAATGAGCAGTTCTTC.

This clonotype was seen only a few times. The CDR3 nucleotides read TGTGCCAGCAGCTTGGGAAGGGGGCTAGCCTCCAATGAGCAGTTCTTC. This codes for CASSLGRGLASNEQFF. V usage is TRBV5-6 and J usage is TRBJ2-1, with TRBD1 identical over 7 bases. Germline V gene lookup returns CDR1 SGHDT and CDR2 YYEEEE. This CDR3 region has 16 residues. V trimming: 0 bases; J trimming: 6 bases; junction bases outside the gene matches: 9.

The CDR3 DNA sequence: TGCAGCGTCGGGACAGGGATATACCAAGAGACCCAGTACTTC. This sequence encodes CSVGTGIYQETQYF. V gene TRBV29-1 combines with J gene TRBJ2-5, with TRBD1 matching 9 bases. Germline trimming cut 6 bases from V and 0 bases from J; bases unmatched to any gene: 5. Per germline, CDR1 SQVTM and CDR2 ANQGSEA. This CDR3 is 14 amino acids long.

This clonotype was seen only a few times. At one end, the junction sequence differs from germline, possibly due to a read error. The chain joins TRBV7-7 to TRBJ2-1; no clear D gene. The CDR3 sequence is 14 residues long. CDR1 is SSHAT and CDR2 is FNYEAQ in the germline V gene (reference sequence). CDR3 nucleotides: TGTGCTAGCAGCATCTCGGAAGCCTACAATGAGCAGTTCTTC. Translating it yields CASSISEAYNEQFF. The full variable domain, its missing parts supplied by reference TRBV7-7 and TRBJ2-1, is GAGVSQSPRYKVTKRGQDVTLRCDPISSHATLYWYQQALGQGPEFLTYFNYEAQPDKSGLPSDRFSAERPEGSISTLTIQRTEQRDSAMYRCASSISEAYNEQFFGPGTRLTVL.

The CDR3 bases are TGCAGTGCTTTCCTGGGGGCGGGGAGGTTAAATGAGCAGTTCTTC. It yields the protein CSAFLGAGRLNEQFF. The chain carries TRBV20-1 and TRBJ2-1; D could derive from TRBD1 or TRBD2 (6 bases each). The CDR3 is 15 residues long. Germline-derived CDR1 and CDR2 are DFQATT and SNEGSKA (reference sequence). The V end was cut by 5 bases, the J end by 7 bases, with 21 bases between.

This clonotype has just a few counts. The V call is TRBV20-1, the J call TRBJ2-1; D uncertain. This CDR3 contains 14 residues. Per the germline V gene, CDR1 is DFQATT and CDR2 is SNEGSKA (reference sequence). V shed 6 bases and J shed 0 bases, with 12 bases lying between them. CDR3 residues: CSARPETSYNEQFF. As DNA, the CDR3 is TGCAGTGCCAGGCCGGAGACCTCCTACAATGAGCAGTTCTTC.

The chain uses TRBV5-4 and TRBJ2-7; 9 bases match TRBD2. Germline V gene lookup returns CDR1 SGHNT and CDR2 YYREEE (reference sequence). This CDR3 spans 14 amino acids. Trimming removed 4 bases from V and 0 bases from J; junction bases left unmatched: 2. The CDR3 is CASSSGRNSYEQYF. The CDR3 DNA sequence: TGTGCCAGCAGCAGCGGGAGGAACTCCTACGAGCAGTACTTC.

This clonotype was observed a few times. J is TRBJ2-3 and V is TRBV12-3 or TRBV12-4; 13 nucleotides line up with TRBD2. CDR3 length: 20 amino acids. The V gene end was trimmed by 3 bases and the J gene end by 0 bases; junction bases not matched to a gene: 12. The CDR3 protein is CASSLRTSGSSDSSTDTQYF. The DNA of the CDR3 is TGTGCCAGCAGTTTGAGGACTAGCGGGAGCTCCGATTCTAGCACAGATACGCAGTATTTT.

The chain combines TRBV3-1 with TRBJ2-7; TRBD2 agrees at 7 bases. Unmatched junction bases numbered 6, after V lost 1 base and J lost 3 bases. This CDR3 has 15 residues. From germline, CDR1 is LGHDT and CDR2 YNNKEL (reference sequence). The CDR3 here is CASSQAGGSYYEQYF. Written as DNA, the CDR3 is TGTGCCAGCAGCCAAGCCGGCGGGAGTTACTACGAGCAGTACTTC.

This clonotype appeared a few times. V is TRBV7-9 and J is TRBJ2-1; TRBD1 is a possible D gene (6 bases). From germline, CDR1 is SEHNR and CDR2 FQNEAQ (reference sequence). With 6 bases removed from V and 7 bases from J, the gap between germline ends came to 10 bases. The CDR3 totals 12 residues. Here the CDR3 reads CASRHGTNEQFF. Written as DNA, the CDR3 is TGTGCCAGCAGGCACGGGACAAATGAGCAGTTCTTC.

The J gene is TRBJ1-2, the V gene TRBV27; D unresolved. Trimming left V 6 bases short and J 0 bases short, with 11 bases between. This CDR3 region has 14 residues. Per germline, CDR1 MNHEY and CDR2 SMNVEV (reference sequence). CDR3 sequence reads: CASRLTGPNYGYTF. The CDR3 DNA reads as TGTGCCAGCAGACTTACCGGGCCTAACTATGGCTACACCTTC.

This clonotype was counted between two and nine times. The chain combines TRBV29-1 with TRBJ2-1; 7 positions agree with TRBD1. The CDR3 runs 13 residues. V shed 6 bases and J 5 bases; nucleotides not matched to a gene: 7. The germline gives CDR1 SQVTM, CDR2 ANQGSEA. CDR3 nucleotide sequence: TGCAGCGTCGCCGGGACAGTGAACAATGAGCAGTTCTTC. This codes for CSVAGTVNNEQFF.

The rearrangement uses TRBV4-1 and TRBJ1-5; no definite D call. This CDR3 has 15 residues. Trimming removed 0 bases from V and 1 base from J, with 7 bases in between. Germline V CDR1 and CDR2: MGHRA, YSYEKL. Here the CDR3 DNA reads TGCGCCAGCAGCCAAGAGAGGTTGAGCAATCAGCCCCAGCATTTT. Its translation is CASSQERLSNQPQHF.

The sample holds many counts of this clonotype. V is TRBV19 and J is TRBJ2-1, with D perhaps TRBD2 (6 bases). The germline CDR1 and CDR2 sequences are LNHDA and SQIVND (reference sequence). This CDR3 has 15 amino acids. V was clipped by 6 bases and J by 7 bases, with 19 bases between them. DNA of the CDR3: TGTGCCAGTAGCGGGAGTACCGGGTGGGGGAATGAGCAGTTCTTC. The encoded protein is CASSGSTGWGNEQFF.

The V gene is TRBV27, the J gene TRBJ2-1; 8 bases line up with TRBD2. The CDR3 is 15 amino acids. CDR1 and CDR2 (germline): MNHEY, SMNVEV (reference sequence). The V gene end was trimmed by 4 bases and the J gene end by 2 bases; junction bases not matched to a gene: 4. In DNA, the CDR3 is TGTGCCAGCAGTTCAGCGGGAGCCACCTACAATGAGCAGTTCTTC. This gives the protein CASSSAGATYNEQFF.

This clonotype was detected many times. This chain connects TRBV29-1 to TRBJ2-3, with a weak D call TRBD2 (5 bases). Looked up from germline, CDR1 is SQVTM and CDR2 is ANQGSEA. The CDR3 extends over 13 amino acids. Trimming stripped 3 bases from V and 1 base from J, with 8 bases between. This chain's CDR3 is CSVEVGGTDTQYF. CDR3 sequence (DNA): TGCAGCGTTGAGGTCGGGGGCACAGATACGCAGTATTTT.

Only one count was recorded for this clonotype. J is TRBJ2-7 and V is TRBV28, with 7 bases lining up with TRBD1. This CDR3 is 11 amino acids long. The V segment lost 4 bases and the J segment 9 bases; nucleotides outside the gene matches: 3. The germline gives CDR1 MDHEN, CDR2 SYDVKM. This CDR3 reads CASSSGQVQYF. CDR3 bases: TGTGCCAGCAGTTCCGGACAGGTGCAGTACTTC.

The chain uses TRBV7-2 and TRBJ2-5; D not resolved. CDR3 length: 16 amino acids. The germline V gene encodes CDR1 SGHTA and CDR2 FQGNSA. The ends were cut back, 1 base at V and 5 bases at J, with 17 bases in the middle. The CDR3 region has the DNA TGTGCCAGCAGCTTAGAAGGTTCCCTAGGAAGGGAGACCCAGTACTTC. Protein product: CASSLEGSLGRETQYF.

This clonotype was seen a handful of times. The chain links TRBV5-1 to TRBJ2-1, with 13 positions matching TRBD2. Per the germline V gene, CDR1 is SGHRS and CDR2 is YFSETQ. CDR3 length equals 17 residues. The V segment lost 1 base and the J segment 5 bases; nucleotides outside the gene matches: 6. The CDR3 DNA reads TGCGCCAGCAGCTTGTTACCGACTAGCGGGGGGAACAATGAGCAGTTCTTC. This codes for CASSLLPTSGGNNEQFF.

The sample holds a few counts of this clonotype. This sequence joins TRBV11-2 and TRBJ1-5; D is unresolved. The V and J ends lost 4 bases and 4 bases respectively, with 8 bases between them. CDR3 length: 13 amino acids. Germline CDR1 SGHAT, CDR2 FQNNGV. The CDR3 loop reads CASSYTGNQPQHF. CDR3 sequence (DNA): TGTGCCAGCAGCTATACGGGGAATCAGCCCCAGCATTTT.

This clonotype was counted ten times or more. The chain employs TRBV5-4 and TRBJ2-5; 10 bases match TRBD2. CDR1 and CDR2 (germline): SGHNT, YYREEE (reference sequence). V lost 1 base, J lost 4 bases, and 10 bases stayed unmatched. The CDR3 runs to 17 residues. The CDR3 bases are TGTGCCAGCAGCTTGCCAGCGGGAGGGCCTTTACGAGAGACCCAGTACTTC. Translating gives CASSLPAGGPLRETQYF. Complete variable domain (other parts from reference TRBV5-4 and TRBJ2-5): ETGVTQSPTHLIKTRGQQVTLRCSSQSGHNTVSWYQQALGQGPQFIFQYYREEENGRGNFPPRFSGLQFPNYSSELNVNALELDDSALYLCASSLPAGGPLRETQYFGPGTRLLVL.

The chain has TRBV7-6 and TRBJ2-2; 7 bases are shared with TRBD2. V trimming: 0 bases; J trimming: 4 bases; junction bases outside the gene matches: 5. Germline values: CDR1 SGHVS, CDR2 FNYEAQ. The CDR3 runs to 16 residues. CDR3: CASSLAPWGGTGELFF. CDR3 bases: TGTGCCAGCAGCTTAGCACCCTGGGGGGGCACCGGGGAGCTGTTTTTT.

This clonotype was seen a few times. V gene TRBV29-1 combines with J gene TRBJ2-3; D might be TRBD1 or TRBD2, each matching 7 bases. The V end lost 8 bases, the J end lost 1 base, and 16 bases lay between the germline ends. The CDR3 contains 14 residues. Germline CDR1 reads SQVTM; CDR2 reads ANQGSEA. The chain's CDR3 is CSSQGGRGTDTQYF. The CDR3 DNA is TGCAGCTCCCAGGGGGGGCGAGGCACAGATACGCAGTATTTT.

The chain links TRBV7-6 to TRBJ2-5; 7 bases match TRBD1. V trimming: 0 bases; J trimming: 4 bases; junction bases outside the gene matches: 2. Per the germline V gene, CDR1 is SGHVS and CDR2 is FNYEAQ. This CDR3 comprises 14 residues. The CDR3 bases are TGTGCCAGCAGCTTAGCGCCAGGGGGAGAGACCCAGTACTTC. Protein product: CASSLAPGGETQYF.

This chain uses TRBV25-1 with TRBJ1-2, with 8 bases identical to TRBD1. With V trimmed by 4 bases and J by 5 bases, 9 bases remained unmatched. The germline V gene encodes CDR1 MGHDK and CDR2 SYGVNS. The CDR3 consists of 15 residues. The CDR3 nucleotides are TGTGCCAGCAGTGCACCCGGACAGGGAAAATATGGCTACACCTTC. It is translated as CASSAPGQGKYGYTF.

This clonotype has more than one count but fewer than ten. The V call is TRBV5-1, the J call TRBJ2-2, with D possibly being TRBD2 (6 bases). Germline values: CDR1 SGHRS, CDR2 YFSETQ. V lost 0 bases and J lost 5, with 17 bases in between. CDR3 size: 17 residues. The CDR3: CASSLDGSGVWTGELFF. The CDR3, as DNA: TGCGCCAGCAGCTTGGATGGTAGCGGAGTGTGGACCGGGGAGCTGTTTTTT.

Of note for this clonotype: A much larger clone differs by one base, so this may be a read error. The chain combines TRBV19 with TRBJ2-5; D uncertain. The V and J ends lost 4 bases and 1 base respectively, with 10 bases between them. The germline CDR1 and CDR2 sequences are LNHDA and SQIVND (reference sequence). This CDR3 spans 14 amino acids. Here the CDR3 reads CASSNQAGQETQYF. CDR3 DNA sequence: TGTGCCAGTAGTAATCAGGCTGGCCAAGAGACCCAGTACTTC.

This clonotype was recorded a few times. V is TRBV29-1 and J is TRBJ2-6; 9 bases map to TRBD1. CDR1 and CDR2 from the germline V gene are SQVTM and ANQGSEA. The CDR3 is 18 residues long. The trim removed 6 bases at V and 4 bases at J, leaving 16 bases unmatched. CDR3 nucleotides: TGCAGCGTACAGCTCGACGACAGGGGGATATCAGGGGCCAACGTCCTGACTTTC. It specifies CSVQLDDRGISGANVLTF.